The 14 T cell receptor beta chains given below trace back to one sample, sequenced in a study of blood T cells in healthy people across ages. A second PCR of about 7 to 12 cycles used a sample-barcoded 5' primer and a J-beta primer mix. TCRdb fed the 5' RACE reads into MiXCR, producing one record per CDR3 protein. Here the sample spans 950,000 to 1,200,000 distinct CDR3 sequences, approximately 38% being singletons. The sample was blood. The receptor source for this set is a man aged 18 to 29 in good health.

The V and J genes are TRBV11-2 and TRBJ2-5, with 7 nucleotides matching TRBD1. Germline lookup yields CDR1 SGHAT and CDR2 FQNNGV. This CDR3 spans 16 amino acids. The V and J ends lost 4 bases and 3 bases, in that order; junction bases with no gene match: 11. The CDR3 sequence is CASSSSRRDREETQYF. In DNA form, the CDR3 reads TGTGCCAGCAGCTCCTCACGCCGGGACAGAGAAGAGACCCAGTACTTC. Combining the CDR3 with reference TRBV11-2 and TRBJ2-5 gives the whole variable domain EAGVAQSPRYKIIEKRQSVAFWCNPISGHATLYWYQQILGQGPKLLIQFQNNGVVDDSQLPKDRFSAERLKGVDSTLKIQPAKLEDSAVYLCASSSSRRDREETQYFGPGTRLLVL.

CDR3 nucleotide sequence: TGTGCCAGCAGCCAAGATGCTTGGAGGACAACCGTCCGCACAGATACGCAGTATTTT. Protein: CASSQDAWRTTVRTDTQYF. The V gene is TRBV14, the J gene TRBJ2-3; possibly TRBD1 or TRBD2 for D (5 bases each). Germline loops: CDR1 SGHDN, CDR2 FVKESK. CDR3 size: 19 residues. With 0 bases removed from V and 1 base from J, the gap between germline ends came to 20 bases.

The chain is built from TRBV4-3 and TRBJ2-5; weak D call: TRBD1 (5 bases). The assigned J gene may be wrong: the sequence end matches TRBJ2-7 better. CDR1 is LGHNA, CDR2 YSLEER, per germline. The CDR3 has 14 residues. The DNA of the CDR3 is TGCGCCAGCAGCCAAGCCCACAGGAGCTACGAGCAGTACTTC. The encoded protein is CASSQAHRSYEQYF.

V is TRBV5-1 and J is TRBJ1-2; 11 bases fit TRBD1. The V segment lost 4 bases and the J segment 8 bases; nucleotides outside the gene matches: 7. CDR1 is SGHRS and CDR2 is YFSETQ in the germline V gene. The CDR3 sequence is 14 residues long. CDR3 region: CASSRDRGKGGYTF. The CDR3 nucleotides are TGCGCCAGCAGCCGGGACAGGGGGAAGGGCGGCTACACCTTC.

The chain combines TRBV11-2 with TRBJ2-2; the match to TRBD2 covers 9 bases. The CDR3 loop spans 14 amino acids. Germline CDR1 is SGHAT and CDR2 is FQNNGV. Germline trimming cut 10 bases from V and 13 bases from J; bases unmatched to any gene: 16. The CDR3 DNA is TGTGCCATCCTTCACCGGCTAGCGGGATGGCGGCTGTTTTTT. Encoded protein: CAILHRLAGWRLFF.

This clonotype turned up a few times. The gene calls are TRBV28 and TRBJ1-4, with 9 positions matching TRBD1. This CDR3 contains 18 residues. The V and J ends lost 4 bases and 4 bases, in that order; junction bases with no gene match: 13. CDR1 is MDHEN and CDR2 is SYDVKM in the germline V gene. The CDR3 spells CASSSPGQGLRVNEKLFF. CDR3 nucleotides: TGTGCCAGCAGTTCCCCGGGACAGGGCCTTAGGGTTAATGAAAAACTGTTTTTT.

This clonotype has only a few counts. The chain joins TRBV10-3 to TRBJ2-1; 13 nucleotides line up with TRBD2. The CDR3 spans 14 residues. Looked up from germline, CDR1 is ENHRY and CDR2 is SYGVKD. Trimming at V came to 10 bases and at J to 5 bases, leaving 5 bases not matched to a gene. The CDR3 bases are TGTGCCACCGGGACTAGCGGGGCGGACAATGAGCAGTTCTTC. As protein: CATGTSGADNEQFF.

V and J are TRBV20-1 and TRBJ1-2, with 9 bases lining up with TRBD1. The CDR3 runs to 13 residues. V shed 5 bases, J shed 6 bases, and the junction held 7 bases outside the gene matches. Germline-derived CDR1 and CDR2 are DFQATT and SNEGSKA (reference sequence). CDR3 sequence: CSALIQGADGYTF. In DNA, the CDR3 is TGCAGTGCTCTTATACAGGGGGCGGATGGCTACACCTTC.

The V call is TRBV12-3 or TRBV12-4, the J call TRBJ2-5, with TRBD2 identical over 12 bases. V dropped 7 bases and J dropped 4; count of bases not matched to a gene: 7. This CDR3 has 15 residues. The CDR3 bases are TGTGCCAGCATCGCTAGCGGGGGGGCCTTAGAGACCCAGTACTTC. Residues: CASIASGGALETQYF.

The rearrangement uses TRBV11-2 and TRBJ2-2; possible D gene TRBD2, 5 bases. This CDR3 has 16 residues. The V and J ends lost 0 bases and 1 base respectively, with 9 bases between them. Per germline, CDR1 SGHAT and CDR2 FQNNGV. The CDR3 loop is CASSLDRAGNTGELFF. For the CDR3, the DNA is TGTGCCAGCAGCTTAGACCGGGCGGGGAACACCGGGGAGCTGTTTTTT.

This clonotype was picked up a small number of times. The CDR3 region is CASSVAALQETQYF. CDR3 coding DNA: TGTGCCAGCAGCGTAGCGGCACTTCAAGAGACCCAGTACTTC. The gene calls are TRBV9 and TRBJ2-5; D is unclear. This CDR3 region has 14 residues. CDR1 is SGDLS and CDR2 is YYNGEE in the germline V gene. The V gene lost 0 bases and the J gene lost 2 bases, with 8 bases spanning the gap.

The J gene is TRBJ1-4, the V gene TRBV4-2, with a possible D match to TRBD1 (5 bases). From germline, CDR1 is LGHNA and CDR2 YNFKEQ. This CDR3 contains 16 residues. V was shortened by 0 bases and J by 0 bases, with 8 bases between the two germline ends. CDR3 in amino acids: CASSQEGTATNEKLFF. CDR3 bases: TGTGCCAGCAGCCAAGAGGGGACTGCAACTAATGAAAAACTGTTTTTT.

The chain couples TRBV29-1 to TRBJ1-2, with TRBD1 as a possible D gene (6 bases). Germline V lookup: CDR1 SQVTM, CDR2 ANQGSEA. The CDR3 loop spans 13 amino acids. V lost 0 bases, J lost 6 bases, and 11 bases lay in between. CDR3 in amino acids: CSVEEESGDGYTF. In DNA form, the CDR3 reads TGCAGCGTTGAAGAGGAGTCAGGGGATGGCTACACCTTC.

This chain links TRBV7-9 with TRBJ1-2, with 7 bases identical to TRBD1. The germline gives CDR1 SEHNR, CDR2 FQNEAQ (reference sequence). Trimming removed 0 bases from V and 6 bases from J; junction bases left unmatched: 7. This CDR3 has 15 amino acids. CDR3 nucleotides: TGTGCCAGCAGCTTAGCCCAGACAGGGTTGCATGGCTACACCTTC. Amino acid sequence: CASSLAQTGLHGYTF.